This TCR beta chain comes out of a study of molecular identifiers for immune sequencing clone quantification. Study details: Replicate experiments divided RNA from approximately 22,000 or 94,000 naive CD8 cells into five parts and sequenced four.

Trimming pared 6 bases from V and 3 bases from J, leaving 15 bases between. Looked up from germline, CDR1 is SGHAT and CDR2 is FQNNGV. The CDR3 is 14 residues long. TCRdb re-called the PCR reads through MiXCR, storing one row per CDR3 protein. The sample has 550,000 to 750,000 distinct CDR3 sequences, about 20% seen once. This TCR was sampled from a human donor in good health. Some libraries in this study had Jurkat cell RNA spiked in. The sequencing input was naive CD8+ T cells from blood, with Jurkat cell RNA spiked in. Subset reported: FACS-sorted CD8+CD4-CCR7+CD45RA+ naive T cells. V usage is TRBV11-2 and J usage is TRBJ2-7; D is ambiguous. The CDR3 region is CASSGITSGYEQYF. CDR3 bases: TGTGCCAGCAGTGGCATAACGTCGGGCTACGAGCAGTACTTC.